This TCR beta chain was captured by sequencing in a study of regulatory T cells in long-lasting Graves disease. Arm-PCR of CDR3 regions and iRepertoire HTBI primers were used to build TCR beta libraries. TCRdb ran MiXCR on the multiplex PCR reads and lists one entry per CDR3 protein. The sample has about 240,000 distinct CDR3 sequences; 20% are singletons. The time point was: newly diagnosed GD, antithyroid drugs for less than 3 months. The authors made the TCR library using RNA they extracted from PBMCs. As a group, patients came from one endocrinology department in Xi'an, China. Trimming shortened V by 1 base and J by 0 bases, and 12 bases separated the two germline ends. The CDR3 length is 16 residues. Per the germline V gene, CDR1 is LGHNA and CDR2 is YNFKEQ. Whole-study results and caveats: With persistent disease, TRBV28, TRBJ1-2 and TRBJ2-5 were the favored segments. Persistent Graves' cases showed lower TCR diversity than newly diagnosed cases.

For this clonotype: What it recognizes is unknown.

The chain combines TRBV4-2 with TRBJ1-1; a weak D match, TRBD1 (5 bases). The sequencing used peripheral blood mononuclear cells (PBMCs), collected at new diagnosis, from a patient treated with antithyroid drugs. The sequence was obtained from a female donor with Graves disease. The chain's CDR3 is CASSQVGRGLNTEAFF. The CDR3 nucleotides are TGTGCCAGCAGCCAAGTGGGCCGGGGACTGAACACTGAAGCTTTCTTT.